The 27 T cell receptor beta chains presented below share a single source sample, sequenced in a study of blood T cell repertoires in COVID-19. Using immunoSEQ multiplex PCR, the repertoire was profiled, and TCRdb retains in-frame clones only, with some absent. Seen here are roughly 100,000 clones, approximately 85% observed once, and the top ten hold 4.5% to 5.5%. The sample comprised peripheral blood. These receptors came from a man aged 60 to 69 with acute or convalescent COVID-19.

V and J are TRBV7-6 and TRBJ1-1; maybe TRBD1 (5 bases). The CDR3 loop spans 16 amino acids. V was trimmed by 3 bases and J by 0 bases, leaving 14 bases between them. Germline V gene sequence: CDR1 SGHVS, CDR2 FNYEAQ. This CDR3 reads CASSFGAQGMNTEAFF. Here the CDR3 DNA reads TGTGCCAGCAGCTTCGGCGCGCAGGGAATGAACACTGAAGCTTTCTTT.

DNA of the CDR3: TGTGCCAGCAGCCAAGAAGCCACTAGCGGAAATCCCTACGAGCAGTACTTC. Translating it yields CASSQEATSGNPYEQYF. The chain employs TRBV3-1 (or the pseudogene TRBV3-2) and TRBJ2-7; 8 bases map to TRBD2. This CDR3 spans 17 amino acids. Germline CDR1 and CDR2: LGHDT and YNNKEL (reference sequence). V shed 0 bases, J shed 2 bases, and the junction held 9 bases outside the gene matches.

This rearrangement joins TRBV2 to TRBJ2-1, with TRBD1 matching over 9 bases. This CDR3 region has 17 residues. Germline assignment: CDR1 SNHLY and CDR2 FYNNEI. V shed 4 bases, J shed 2 bases, and the junction held 9 bases outside the gene matches. Here the CDR3 DNA reads TGTGCCAGCAGTGTCAAACAGGGGGCGACAGCCTACAATGAGCAGTTCTTC. Translation: CASSVKQGATAYNEQFF.

V and J are TRBV3-1 (or the pseudogene TRBV3-2) and TRBJ1-3; the match to TRBD1 covers 9 bases. Germline V gene data show CDR1 as LGHDT and CDR2 as YNNKEL (reference sequence). The CDR3 runs 16 residues. The J segment lost 6 bases and the V segment lost 3 bases, leaving 9 bases of the junction unmatched. CDR3 bases: TGTGCCAGCAGCCAGCCACACACAGGGGGCAAAAACACCATATATTTT. It yields the protein CASSQPHTGGKNTIYF.

The V and J genes are TRBV4-1 and TRBJ2-4; TRBD2 matches 9 bases. There are 19 residues in the CDR3. V dropped 3 bases and J dropped 0; count of bases not matched to a gene: 12. Germline loops: CDR1 MGHRA, CDR2 YSYEKL. The CDR3 is CASSHGLSAGGVAKNIQYF. CDR3 DNA: TGCGCCAGCAGCCATGGCCTATCAGCGGGGGGTGTAGCCAAAAACATTCAGTACTTC.

This clone was observed a few times. The V call is TRBV9, the J call TRBJ2-5; 7 bases agree with TRBD2. This CDR3 comprises 13 residues. V was pared by 3 bases and J by 2 bases, with 1 base of the junction left unmatched. Germline-derived CDR1 and CDR2 are SGDLS and YYNGEE. CDR3 sequence (DNA): TGTGCCAGCAGCGCGGGGGGTCAAGAGACCCAGTACTTC. Amino acids: CASSAGGQETQYF.

DNA for the CDR3: TGCGCCAGCAGCTCCCCGGGGAGCGGGAGTATCGACAATGAGCAGTTCTTC. Amino acid sequence: CASSSPGSGSIDNEQFF. The V call is TRBV5-1, the J call TRBJ2-1, with 8 bases matching TRBD2. The CDR3 runs to 17 residues. Germline CDR1 reads SGHRS; CDR2 reads YFSETQ. J lost 5 bases, V lost 3 bases, and 13 bases had no gene match.

J is TRBJ2-3 and V is TRBV5-4; 7 positions agree with TRBD1. Germline assignment: CDR1 SGHNT and CDR2 YYREEE (reference sequence). This CDR3 comprises 14 residues. The ends lost 1 base at V and 5 bases at J; junction bases unmatched: 4. This CDR3 reads CASSLYRGLDTQYF. DNA of the CDR3: TGTGCCAGCAGCTTGTACAGGGGTTTAGATACGCAGTATTTT.

The rearrangement joins TRBV6-5 to TRBJ2-1, with a tentative D call TRBD2 (7 bases). Trimming cost V 2 bases and J 14 bases, with 22 bases left between them. CDR3 length equals 15 residues. Germline loops: CDR1 MNHEY, CDR2 SVGAGI. The CDR3 DNA is TGTGCCAGCAGTTACGGGGGGGCCGGAAGACCCACGGAGTTCTTC. Amino acid sequence: CASSYGGAGRPTEFF.

This clone was counted only a few times. The CDR3, as DNA: TGTGCCTGGAGTGTTGAGTTTAGGGGAGAGACCCAGTACTTC. Translation: CAWSVEFRGETQYF. The chain couples TRBV30 to TRBJ2-5, with D possibly TRBD1 on 5 matching bases. The CDR3 extends over 14 amino acids. The V gene's germline CDR1 is GTSNPN and CDR2 SVGIG (reference sequence). Deletions cut 0 bases from V and 4 bases from J, with 12 bases between.

The chain recombines TRBV7-2 with TRBJ2-1; D ambiguous. The CDR3 contains 15 residues. The germline V gene has CDR1 SGHTA and CDR2 FQGNSA. V was cut by 1 base and J by 5 bases, with 12 bases left in between. The DNA of the CDR3 is TGTGCCAGCAGCTTAGACTCCCGTTTTAACAATGAGCAGTTCTTC. Translation gives CASSLDSRFNNEQFF.

The chain joins TRBV28 to TRBJ2-1; D is unclear. V shed 4 bases and J shed 0 bases, with 7 bases lying between them. The germline V gene has CDR1 MDHEN and CDR2 SYDVKM. This CDR3 contains 14 residues. In DNA, the CDR3 is TGTGCCAGCAGTTCCCCCAGCTCCTACAATGAGCAGTTCTTC. Its protein is CASSSPSSYNEQFF.

The CDR3 loop reads CASSIPPGQGLGNTIYF. CDR3 sequence (DNA): TGTGCCAGTAGTATACCCCCGGGACAGGGGTTGGGAAACACCATATATTTT. The chain carries TRBV19 and TRBJ1-3, with TRBD1 matching 10 bases. Germline V gene lookup returns CDR1 LNHDA and CDR2 SQIVND (reference sequence). The CDR3 runs 17 residues. Trimming took 2 bases from V and 4 from J; bases not matched to a gene: 8.

This clone was detected a few times. Here the CDR3 reads CASSEGPRSSLHF. The CDR3 bases are TGTGCCAGCAGTGAGGGCCCCCGAAGTTCCCTCCACTTT. J is TRBJ1-6 and V is TRBV6-1; D not resolved. Per germline, CDR1 MNHNS and CDR2 SASEGT. The CDR3 runs 13 residues. The V gene lost 3 bases and the J gene lost 14 bases, with 14 bases spanning the gap.

The chain couples TRBV5-6 to TRBJ1-2; D may be TRBD1 (6 bases). Trimming left V 2 bases short and J 4 bases short, with 9 bases between. The CDR3 spans 13 residues. Germline loops: CDR1 SGHDT, CDR2 YYEEEE. CDR3 in amino acids: CASSFEGVYGYTF. The DNA for the CDR3 is TGTGCCAGCAGCTTTGAGGGGGTCTATGGCTACACCTTC.

This rearrangement joins TRBV29-1 to TRBJ1-3; possible D gene TRBD1, 5 bases. The CDR3 runs 12 residues. V was shortened by 4 bases and J by 2 bases, with 6 bases between the two germline ends. The germline gives CDR1 SQVTM, CDR2 ANQGSEA. CDR3 sequence (DNA): TGCAGCGTTGGACAGCCTGGAAACACCATATATTTT. This translates into CSVGQPGNTIYF.

J is TRBJ2-7 and V is TRBV7-2, with 9 bases fitting TRBD2. CDR1 is SGHTA and CDR2 is FQGNSA in the germline V gene. The CDR3 is made up of 16 amino acids. The J segment lost 7 bases and the V segment lost 1 base, leaving 11 bases of the junction unmatched. The CDR3 sequence is CASSLGSSGNPFEQYF. The CDR3 DNA sequence: TGTGCCAGCAGCTTAGGATCTAGCGGGAACCCCTTTGAGCAGTACTTC.

The chain links TRBV15 to TRBJ2-3, with unresolved D. The CDR3 loop spans 17 amino acids. Trimming left V 4 bases short and J 1 base short, with 18 bases between. Germline CDR1 is LNHNV and CDR2 is YYDKDF (reference sequence). CDR3 in amino acids: CATSTPTSRSRTDTQYF. CDR3 nucleotide sequence: TGTGCCACCAGCACCCCTACTTCGCGGAGCCGCACAGATACGCAGTATTTT.

V gene TRBV9 combines with J gene TRBJ2-2; 12 positions agree with TRBD1. The CDR3 is 17 residues long. V lost 0 bases, J lost 6 bases, and 6 bases stayed unmatched. Germline lookup yields CDR1 SGDLS and CDR2 YYNGEE. The CDR3 DNA reads TGTGCCAGCAGCGTAGAGCCCGGGACAGGGGGCTCCGGGGAGCTGTTTTTT. Its protein product is CASSVEPGTGGSGELFF. The entire variable domain, with the rest obtained from reference TRBV9 and TRBJ2-2, is as follows: DSGVTQTPKHLITATGQRVTLRCSPRSGDLSVYWYQQSLDQGLQFLIQYYNGEERAKGNILERFSAQQFPDLHSELNLSSLELGDSALYFCASSVEPGTGGSGELFFGEGSRLTVL.

The DNA of the CDR3 is TGTGCCAGCAGCACGGGACAGAATGAAAAACTGTTTTTT. This translates into CASSTGQNEKLFF. This chain links TRBV7-2 with TRBJ1-4; 7 bases map to TRBD1. The CDR3 sequence is 13 residues long. After removal of 5 bases from V and 5 bases from J, the junction contained 2 bases not matched to a gene. CDR1 SGHTA and CDR2 FQGNSA come from the germline V gene.

This rearrangement joins TRBV10-3 to TRBJ1-1; D possibly corresponds to TRBD1 (5 bases). This CDR3 spans 15 amino acids. V lost 3 bases and J 1 base, leaving 12 bases between the germline ends. Germline V gives CDR1 ENHRY, CDR2 SYGVKD. CDR3 nucleotide sequence: TGTGCCATCAGTGAAAATGGGGGAGGGAACACTGAAGCTTTCTTT. This translates into CAISENGGGNTEAFF.

This clone has just one count. J is TRBJ2-7 and V is TRBV19, with D unresolved. The CDR3 is made up of 17 amino acids. V lost 3 bases and J lost 3, with 21 bases in between. Germline V lookup: CDR1 LNHDA, CDR2 SQIVND (reference sequence). The CDR3 DNA follows: TGTGCCAGTAGTATTATTCCCCCCTCGATCGGTGTCTACGAGCAGTACTTC. It encodes CASSIIPPSIGVYEQYF.

The chain combines TRBV19 with TRBJ1-1; D gene uncertain. CDR1 and CDR2 from the germline V gene are LNHDA and SQIVND (reference sequence). The V gene lost 9 bases and the J gene lost 5 bases, with 7 bases spanning the gap. This CDR3 has 10 residues. CDR3 amino acids: CASGLTEAFF. In DNA, the CDR3 is TGTGCCAGCGGGTTAACTGAAGCTTTCTTT.

The chain uses TRBV7-9 and TRBJ2-1; 11 nucleotides align to TRBD2. The CDR3 sequence is 16 residues long. Germline assignment: CDR1 SEHNR and CDR2 FQNEAQ (reference sequence). The trim removed 5 bases at V and 8 bases at J, leaving 11 bases unmatched. DNA for the CDR3: TGTGCCAGCAGCCCACTGGGTAGCGGGGGGGCCTATGAGCAGTTCTTC. Its protein is CASSPLGSGGAYEQFF. Full variable domain (outside the CDR3, taken from reference TRBV7-9 and TRBJ2-1): DTGVSQNPRHKITKRGQNVTFRCDPISEHNRLYWYRQTLGQGPEFLTYFQNEAQLEKSRLLSDRFSAERPKGSFSTLEIQRTEQGDSAMYLCASSPLGSGGAYEQFFGPGTRLTVL.

The chain employs TRBV29-1 and TRBJ2-1; weak D call: TRBD2 (7 bases). The germline CDR1 and CDR2 sequences are SQVTM and ANQGSEA. The CDR3 length is 14 residues. Trimming took 6 bases from V and 12 from J, leaving 24 bases between them. CDR3 sequence (DNA): TGCAGCGTGGCCCGGGACACCATGGGACTACCGCAGTTCTTC. Its translation is CSVARDTMGLPQFF.

The chain uses TRBV21-1 and TRBJ2-3; no DNA check was done on the table's D call, TRBD1. TRBV21-1 is noted as a pseudogene. The CDR3 covers 15 residues. The CDR3 loop reads CASSYRGTGRDTQYF. The CDR3 DNA sequence: TGTGCCAGCAGCTACCGAGGGACAGGGAGAGATACGCAGTATTTT.

The genes are TRBV29-1 and TRBJ1-2; D is unclear. CDR1 SQVTM and CDR2 ANQGSEA come from the germline V gene. Trimming pared 8 bases from V and 3 bases from J, leaving 16 bases between. This CDR3 spans 13 amino acids. The CDR3 nucleotides read TGCAGCCCTAATCATACTATGGACTATGGCTACACCTTC. It translates to CSPNHTMDYGYTF.